Presented here are 13 T cell receptor beta chains from one specimen sequenced in a study of OX40 agonist ivuxolimab in advanced cancers. Data came from immunoSEQ multiplex PCR; TCRdb stores just in-frame clones and leaves some out. This table has just over 35,000 clones, approximately 80% appearing once. The specimen comprised CD4+ or CD8+ T cells sorted from blood, sampled in a trial of the OX40 agonist ivuxolimab. The receptors were sampled from an adult with an advanced solid tumor such as melanoma, head and neck, liver or kidney cancer.

The V and J genes are TRBV9 and TRBJ2-7, with D perhaps matching TRBD2 (7 bases). The CDR3 contains 15 residues. Per germline, CDR1 SGDLS and CDR2 YYNGEE. V was shortened by 0 bases and J by 3 bases, with 13 bases between the two germline ends. The CDR3 sequence is CASSVGEGHNYEQYF. In DNA, the CDR3 is TGTGCCAGCAGCGTAGGGGAGGGACACAACTACGAGCAGTACTTC.

CDR3 DNA: TGTGCCAGCAGTTCCACAGCGGGGGACTACGAGCAGTACTTC. This codes for CASSSTAGDYEQYF. The J gene is TRBJ2-7, the V gene TRBV27, with 8 bases identical to TRBD2. Per germline, CDR1 MNHEY and CDR2 SMNVEV (reference sequence). The CDR3 is 14 residues long. Losses at the gene ends were 4 bases for V and 3 bases for J; bases not matched to a gene: 5.

This chain links TRBV27 with TRBJ2-7, with 7 positions matching TRBD2. Germline loops: CDR1 MNHEY, CDR2 SMNVEV (reference sequence). V was pared by 5 bases and J by 1 base, with 8 bases of the junction left unmatched. The length of the CDR3 is 15 residues. The chain's CDR3 is CASSPELAASYEQYF. Here the CDR3 DNA reads TGTGCCAGCAGTCCCGAGCTAGCGGCGTCCTACGAGCAGTACTTC.

The chain is built from TRBV25-1 and TRBJ2-7; no reliable D call. Germline loops: CDR1 MGHDK, CDR2 SYGVNS. Trimming took off 10 bases at V and 6 bases at J, with 13 bases between the two ends. The CDR3 consists of 11 residues. CDR3 nucleotides: TGTGCCATCGATAGGTTGGGCGAGCAGTACTTC. It is translated as CAIDRLGEQYF.

This chain connects TRBV19 to TRBJ1-1, with TRBD1 matching over 11 bases. This CDR3 has 15 amino acids. After removal of 5 bases from V and 10 bases from J, the junction contained 12 bases not matched to a gene. In germline, CDR1 is LNHDA, CDR2 SQIVND (reference sequence). The CDR3 reads CASSLSGTGGGGAFF. As DNA, the CDR3 is TGTGCCAGTAGTTTATCCGGGACAGGGGGAGGAGGAGCTTTCTTT.

The chain carries TRBV4-1 and TRBJ2-3, with D perhaps given as TRBD1 or TRBD2 (5 bases each). Germline loops: CDR1 MGHRA, CDR2 YSYEKL. Trimming cost V 0 bases and J 3 bases, with 10 bases left between them. The CDR3 runs to 15 residues. The CDR3 coding sequence is TGCGCCAGCAGCCAAGATCAGAGGGGAACAGATACGCAGTATTTT. Its protein is CASSQDQRGTDTQYF.

The table lists this clone with a count of one. The chain uses TRBV4-1 and TRBJ2-7; 12 positions agree with TRBD2. This CDR3 has 15 amino acids. CDR1 is MGHRA and CDR2 is YSYEKL in the germline V gene. With V trimmed by 0 bases and J by 3 bases, 0 bases remained unmatched. CDR3 in amino acids: CASSQETSGGYEQYF. CDR3 in DNA: TGCGCCAGCAGCCAAGAGACTAGCGGGGGCTACGAGCAGTACTTC.

This clone showed up just once. The genes are TRBV6-1 and TRBJ2-1; D gene unclear. Trimming pared 3 bases from V and 5 bases from J, leaving 11 bases between. This CDR3 spans 14 amino acids. Germline V gene lookup returns CDR1 MNHNS and CDR2 SASEGT. The CDR3 nucleotides read TGTGCCAGCAGTGAGTACACCAGGAACAATGAGCAGTTCTTC. Amino acids: CASSEYTRNNEQFF.

This sequence joins TRBV10-1 and TRBJ2-2; TRBD1 matches 9 bases. Germline CDR1 reads WNHNN; CDR2 reads SYGVQD (reference sequence). The CDR3 is 17 amino acids. The V gene end was trimmed by 6 bases and the J gene end by 7 bases; junction bases not matched to a gene: 15. The chain's CDR3 is CASRTYGTGRDGGELFF. The CDR3 DNA sequence: TGCGCCAGCAGAACCTACGGGACAGGGAGGGATGGCGGGGAGCTGTTTTTT.

Only a few counts were recorded for this clone. The rearrangement joins TRBV13 to TRBJ2-3; D not certain. V lost 0 bases, J lost 2 bases, and 21 bases lay in between. Per germline, CDR1 PRHDT and CDR2 FYEKMQ (reference sequence). The CDR3 is 19 amino acids. The CDR3 is CASSLGSRSWGFHTDTQYF. The CDR3 nucleotides read TGTGCCAGCAGCTTAGGTTCTCGCTCTTGGGGTTTCCACACAGATACGCAGTATTTT.

The V gene is TRBV7-9, the J gene TRBJ2-1; either TRBD1 or TRBD2 may fit D (5 bases each). CDR1 is SEHNR, CDR2 FQNEAQ, per germline (reference sequence). The CDR3 is 16 residues long. Between the trimmed V and J ends, which lost 5 bases and 4 bases, there was a span of 18 bases. The CDR3, as DNA: TGTGCCAGCAGCCCCCCAGGGACCTTCCTTTACAATGAGCAGTTCTTC. It yields the protein CASSPPGTFLYNEQFF.

V and J are TRBV28 and TRBJ1-1; perhaps TRBD1 as D (6 bases). The CDR3 covers 15 residues. Germline CDR1 MDHEN, CDR2 SYDVKM. The germline V and J ends were trimmed by 3 bases and 4 bases, with 15 bases remaining between them. In nucleotides, the CDR3 is TGTGCCAGCAGTTTGGGGGGCAGGGTAGGCACTGAAGCTTTCTTT. It encodes CASSLGGRVGTEAFF. Full variable domain (rest looked up from reference TRBV28 and TRBJ1-1): DVKVTQSSRYLVKRTGEKVFLECVQDMDHENMFWYRQDPGLGLRLIYFSYDVKMKEKGDIPEGYSVSREKKERFSLILESASTNQTSMYLCASSLGGRVGTEAFFGQGTRLTVV.

The chain joins TRBV19 to TRBJ1-2, with no clear D. Germline CDR1 reads LNHDA; CDR2 reads SQIVND (reference sequence). The CDR3 is 13 residues long. V gave up 0 bases and J gave up 8 bases, with 10 bases separating them. The CDR3 protein is CASSIDSRIGYTF. In DNA, the CDR3 is TGTGCCAGTAGTATAGATAGCCGGATCGGCTACACCTTC.